This record concerns one T cell receptor beta chain sequence. Using immunoSEQ multiplex PCR, the repertoire was profiled, and TCRdb retains in-frame clones only, with some absent. The table includes 50,000 to 65,000 clones, 80% to 95% detected once. The germline gives CDR1 MNHEY, CDR2 SMNVEV (reference sequence). V gave up 2 bases and J gave up 0 bases, with 7 bases separating them. This CDR3 is built from 14 residues. This record belongs to a study of OX40 agonist ivuxolimab in advanced cancers. The clonotype was recovered from an adult with an advanced solid tumor such as melanoma, head and neck, liver or kidney cancer. The rearrangement joins TRBV27 to TRBJ1-2; tentative D call: TRBD1 (5 bases). The sequencing used CD4+ or CD8+ T cells sorted from blood, collected in a trial of the OX40 agonist ivuxolimab. DNA for the CDR3: TGTGCCAGCAGTTTAGGGGGGGCTAACTATGGCTACACCTTC. It codes for CASSLGGANYGYTF.